Presented here are 8 T cell receptor beta chains from one specimen sequenced in a study of long-term antiretroviral therapy in people with HIV. The run of the v3.0 immunoSEQ assay was at survey level. Clones were sequenced by immunoSEQ multiplex PCR, and TCRdb holds only the in-frame ones, with some missing. Among roughly 18,000 clones listed, 65% to 85% were seen once. Here the sequenced sample was unsorted PBMCs, taken 0.9 years after starting antiretroviral therapy. The source of these receptors is a young man with HIV.

The rearrangement uses TRBV5-4 and TRBJ1-1, with 9 positions matching TRBD1. The CDR3 is made up of 19 amino acids. Germline V gene lookup returns CDR1 SGHNT and CDR2 YYREEE (reference sequence). J gave up 6 bases and V 4 bases, and 22 bases lay outside the gene matches. The CDR3 DNA reads as TGTGCCAGCAGCGGGGATGGGGACAGGGACGGAAAGGGCGGACCTGAAGCTTTCTTT. Translation: CASSGDGDRDGKGGPEAFF.

The chain employs TRBV5-4 and TRBJ1-4, with D maybe TRBD1 (5 bases). V was trimmed by 4 bases and J by 8 bases, leaving 9 bases between them. Germline CDR1 reads SGHNT; CDR2 reads YYREEE (reference sequence). This CDR3 spans 12 amino acids. The CDR3 reads CASSPGGEKLFF. The CDR3 nucleotides are TGTGCCAGCAGCCCCGGGGGGGAAAAACTGTTTTTT.

V usage is TRBV5-6 and J usage is TRBJ1-2; D not resolved. V lost 4 bases to trimming and J lost 4 bases, with 14 bases between them. The CDR3 runs 14 residues. CDR1 SGHDT and CDR2 YYEEEE come from the germline V gene. The CDR3 region is CASSTHSWGYGYTF. The CDR3 DNA reads TGTGCCAGCAGCACACACTCTTGGGGCTATGGCTACACCTTC.

DNA for the CDR3: TGCGCCAGCAGCTTGCTGGACAGCGCTAACACTGAAGCTTTCTTT. This encodes CASSLLDSANTEAFF. V is TRBV5-1 and J is TRBJ1-1; D may be TRBD1 (6 bases). The V gene's germline CDR1 is SGHRS and CDR2 YFSETQ. The V and J ends lost 1 base and 2 bases respectively, with 12 bases between them. The CDR3 covers 15 residues. Full variable domain (outside the CDR3, taken from reference TRBV5-1 and TRBJ1-1): KAGVTQTPRYLIKTRGQQVTLSCSPISGHRSVSWYQQTPGQGLQFLFEYFSETQRNKGNFPGRFSGRQFSNSRSEMNVSTLELGDSALYLCASSLLDSANTEAFFGQGTRLTVV.

This clone was picked up one time. This rearrangement joins TRBV19 to TRBJ2-4; 9 nucleotides agree with TRBD1. CDR3 length: 13 residues. CDR1 is LNHDA, CDR2 SQIVND, per germline (reference sequence). With V trimmed by 3 bases and J by 9 bases, 3 bases remained unmatched. The CDR3 coding sequence is TGTGCCAGTAGTATTGACAGGGGGTTCATTCAGTACTTC. This encodes CASSIDRGFIQYF.

The chain links TRBV6-5 to TRBJ2-4; D is unresolved. The ends were cut back, 4 bases at V and 1 base at J, with 5 bases in the middle. The CDR3 is made up of 13 amino acids. The germline gives CDR1 MNHEY, CDR2 SVGAGI. The CDR3 here is CASSLGAKNIQYF. CDR3 DNA sequence: TGTGCCAGCAGTTTGGGGGCCAAAAACATTCAGTACTTC.

This chain joins TRBV6-4 and TRBJ2-2; 7 positions match TRBD2. Trimming cost V 2 bases and J 3 bases; bases outside gene matches: 0. This CDR3 has 14 residues. In germline, CDR1 is MRHNA, CDR2 SNTAGT. CDR3 in DNA: TGTGCCAGCAGTGACGGGGGGGACACCGGGGAGCTGTTTTTT. This sequence encodes CASSDGGDTGELFF.

This clone was observed a single time. V and J are TRBV5-1 and TRBJ1-6, with no clear D. Germline lookup yields CDR1 SGHRS and CDR2 YFSETQ. The CDR3 extends over 14 amino acids. Trimming took off 0 bases at V and 10 bases at J, with 11 bases between the two ends. CDR3 loop: CASSLGGVGSPLHF. For the CDR3, the DNA is TGCGCCAGCAGCTTGGGTGGGGTTGGGTCACCCCTCCACTTT.